A single sample gave rise to the 5 T cell receptor beta chains below, sequenced in a study of CD8+ T cells in alopecia areata. Treatment meaning: oral pan-JAK inhibitor, 5-10 mg twice daily. Extracted RNA was reverse transcribed into cDNA, the sequencing template. Data came from immunoSEQ multiplex PCR; TCRdb stores just in-frame clones and leaves some out. The data show some 120,000 clones, with about 60% seen just once and roughly an eighth held by the top ten. The source material was CD8+ T cells sorted from blood, sampled at week 24, from a patient treated with tofacitinib. Receptors were obtained from a human donor with alopecia areata.

This clone was seen only a few times. The chain carries TRBV11-2 and TRBJ2-5; D perhaps matches TRBD2 (6 bases). V was clipped by 5 bases and J by 5 bases, with 18 bases between them. The germline gives CDR1 SGHAT, CDR2 FQNNGV. The length of the CDR3 is 15 residues. CDR3 amino acids: CASSPQPLARETQYF. The CDR3 coding sequence is TGTGCCAGCAGCCCTCAACCACTAGCCCGGGAGACCCAGTACTTC.

The rearrangement links TRBV6-5 to TRBJ2-4; unclear D gene. The CDR3 length is 13 residues. Germline CDR1 is MNHEY and CDR2 is SVGAGI. The V and J ends lost 6 bases and 9 bases respectively, with 15 bases between them. The CDR3 region has the DNA TGTGCCAGCAGCCCCCCATCCCCGGGCATTCAGTACTTC. Its protein product is CASSPPSPGIQYF.

This clone was seen only a few times. This chain links TRBV19 with TRBJ1-5, with D possibly TRBD1 on 6 matching bases. Germline V gene sequence: CDR1 LNHDA, CDR2 SQIVND (reference sequence). Trimming left V 4 bases short and J 2 bases short, with 21 bases between. There are 18 residues in the CDR3. The CDR3, as DNA: TGTGCCAGTAGTAGCCACGAACTCCGGGGGGCAGGCAATCAGCCCCAGCATTTT. Protein: CASSSHELRGAGNQPQHF.

The chain is built from TRBV25-1 and TRBJ2-2, with D perhaps assigned TRBD1 or TRBD2 (5 bases each). This CDR3 has 17 residues. Between the trimmed V and J ends, which lost 3 bases and 2 bases, there was a span of 16 bases. From germline, CDR1 is MGHDK and CDR2 SYGVNS. The CDR3 nucleotides are TGTGCCAGCAGTGACCCCTTGGACGGGACCAACACCGGGGAGCTGTTTTTT. Translation gives CASSDPLDGTNTGELFF.

The gene calls are TRBV4-3 and TRBJ2-3; D not resolved. The CDR3 loop spans 18 amino acids. Trimming stripped 0 bases from V and 4 bases from J, with 20 bases between. Germline CDR1 reads LGHNA; CDR2 reads YSLEER. The CDR3 region is CASSQDSLATADPDTQYF. The CDR3 region has the DNA TGCGCCAGCAGCCAAGATTCCTTGGCTACTGCGGACCCAGATACGCAGTATTTT.